These T cell receptor beta chains were read from a single sample in a study of T cell responses to AZD1222 COVID-19 vaccine. Some clones are missing from TCRdb's copy, which holds only in-frame ones; the method was immunoSEQ multiplex PCR. The profile shows under 150,000 clones, roughly 89% of them singletons. Material: peripheral blood, obtained on day 0 of AZD1222 vaccination. These receptors were collected from an adult in good health. Both conserved end residues are part of each CDR3. The D gene is left open where the match is weak. Size values are once, few and many counts, or a class for expanded clones, and some rows have none.

V gene,clone size,J gene,D gene,CDR3 DNA,CDR3 protein
TRBV12-3/TRBV12-4,.,TRBJ1-1,.,TGTGCCTCTCGGGTGGGCAGGAACACTGAAGCTTTCTTT,CASRVGRNTEAFF
TRBV7-8,.,TRBJ1-3,TRBD1,TGTGCCAGCAGTTTGGACAGGCGGTTGTCTGGAAACACCATATATTTT,CASSLDRRLSGNTIYF
TRBV29-1,.,TRBJ2-1,.,TGCAGCGTTGAAGAAGGAAAGACAGCCAACAATGAGCAGTTCTTC,CSVEEGKTANNEQFF
TRBV7-3,.,TRBJ2-2,TRBD1,TGTGCCAGCAGCTCCGGGACAGTAGCCGGGGAGCTGTTTTTT,CASSSGTVAGELFF
TRBV12-3/TRBV12-4,.,TRBJ2-1,.,TGTGCCAGCAGTTTCCAGGGACACGAGCAGTTCTTC,CASSFQGHEQFF
TRBV4-3,.,TRBJ1-3,.,TGCGCCAGCAGCCAAGAGCCCCACGGGACCGCGGGCTCTGGAAACACCATATATTTT,CASSQEPHGTAGSGNTIYF
TRBV7-3,.,TRBJ1-3,.,TGTGCCAGCAGTCCGGGGCCCTACGGAAACACCATATATTTT,CASSPGPYGNTIYF
TRBV6-4,few,TRBJ2-2,.,TGTGCCAGCAGTGACGAACACACCGGGGAGCTGTTTTTT,CASSDEHTGELFF
TRBV9,few,TRBJ1-6,TRBD1,TGTGCCAGCAGCCAGGGACAGTTTAATTCACCCCTCCACTTT,CASSQGQFNSPLHF
TRBV11-3,.,TRBJ1-4,.,TGTGCCAGCAGTCGAACCGGGCGGTCTAATGAAAAACTGTTTTTT,CASSRTGRSNEKLFF
TRBV9,.,TRBJ1-4,TRBD1,TGTGCCAGCAGCGTAGGAACAGGGGGACTTGAAAAACTGTTTTTT,CASSVGTGGLEKLFF
TRBV28,.,TRBJ1-2,.,TGTGCCAGCAGTTTAAGGGATTATGGCTACACCTTC,CASSLRDYGYTF
TRBV11-2,.,TRBJ1-1,TRBD1,TGTGCCAGCAGCTTGACCGACAGGGAGAACACTGAAGCTTTCTTT,CASSLTDRENTEAFF
TRBV4-2,.,TRBJ1-2,.,TGTGCCAGCAAGGTGGACTTTACCGAGAGGGCCTATGGCTACACCTTC,CASKVDFTERAYGYTF
TRBV12-3/TRBV12-4,once,TRBJ2-2,.,TGTGCCAGCAGAGGGGGTGCCGGGGAGCTGTTTTTT,CASRGGAGELFF
TRBV29-1,few,TRBJ1-3,.,TGCAGCGTTGGTCCGGCAACTGGAAACACCATATATTTT,CSVGPATGNTIYF
TRBV5-1,once,TRBJ1-4,TRBD1,TGCGCCAGCAGCTTACAACCGGGACAGGGATCCTATGAAAAACTGTTTTTT,CASSLQPGQGSYEKLFF
TRBV19,.,TRBJ2-7,.,TGTGCCAGTAGCGAATACAGGGCGTACGAGCAGTACTTC,CASSEYRAYEQYF
TRBV6-1,.,TRBJ2-7,TRBD1,TGTGCCAGCAGTGAACTTAGGGGGCGTTTAACCTACGAGCAGTACTTC,CASSELRGRLTYEQYF
TRBV7-9,.,TRBJ2-1,TRBD2,TGTGCCAGCAGCCACCGACTAGCGGGCTATGAGCAGTTCTTC,CASSHRLAGYEQFF
TRBV7-9,.,TRBJ2-7,.,TGTGCCAGCAGCCCTTCGGGCTCCTACGAGCAGTACTTC,CASSPSGSYEQYF
TRBV28,.,TRBJ2-6,TRBD1,TGTGCCAGCAGACTACAGGGGTCCCCTGGGGCCAACGTCCTGACTTTC,CASRLQGSPGANVLTF